This T cell receptor beta chain came from a study of T cells in localized non-small cell lung cancer. Study observations and caveats: Heterogeneity remains possible because sequencing was limited to only one tumor region. The study found T cell clonality highest in uninvolved adjacent lung, above tumor.

The method was immunoSEQ multiplex PCR; TCRdb's version includes in-frame clones alone and lacks a portion of them. This sample carries about 72,000 clones, approximately 84% of them seen once, and the ten largest clones take roughly 14%. The CDR3 covers 13 residues. CDR1 is MNHEY, CDR2 SVGAGI, per germline. V lost 5 bases to trimming and J lost 8 bases, with 13 bases between them. In the case of this clone: Antigen: not known.

The specimen was peripheral blood, collected before any cancer treatment. V usage is TRBV6-5 and J usage is TRBJ1-5; D is possibly TRBD1 (6 bases). This receptor was taken from a female donor older than 55 with stage I lung adenocarcinoma. The CDR3 sequence: CASSAGVIKPQHF. Here the CDR3 DNA reads TGTGCCAGCAGTGCAGGGGTCATCAAGCCCCAGCATTTT.